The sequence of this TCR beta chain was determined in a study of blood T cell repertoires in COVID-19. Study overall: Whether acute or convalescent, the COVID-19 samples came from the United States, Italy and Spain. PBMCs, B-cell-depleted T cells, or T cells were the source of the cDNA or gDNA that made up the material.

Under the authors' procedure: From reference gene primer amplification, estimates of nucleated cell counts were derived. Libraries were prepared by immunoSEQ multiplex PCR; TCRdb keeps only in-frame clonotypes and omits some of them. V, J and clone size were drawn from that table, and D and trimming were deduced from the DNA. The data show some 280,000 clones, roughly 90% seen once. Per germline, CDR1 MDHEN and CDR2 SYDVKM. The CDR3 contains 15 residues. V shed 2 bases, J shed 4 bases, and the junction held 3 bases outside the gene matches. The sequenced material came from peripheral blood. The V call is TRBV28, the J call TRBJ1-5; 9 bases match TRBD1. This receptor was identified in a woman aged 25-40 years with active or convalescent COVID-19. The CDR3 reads CASSLEGQGNQPQHF. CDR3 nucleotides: TGTGCCAGCAGTTTAGAGGGACAGGGTAATCAGCCCCAGCATTTT.